A selection of T cell receptor beta chains follows, all from one sample in a study of T-cell memory formation after mild COVID-19. Each CDR3 protein gets one entry after TCRdb re-called the 5' RACE reads with MiXCR. The sample lists roughly 110,000 distinct CDR3 sequences; about 20% were seen once. The sample taken for sequencing was PBMCs or a T cell subset sorted from them (not recorded which). The receptor set was obtained from a man aged 18 to 35 who had mild COVID-19 (a few samples of this study predate the infection). Cell type and time point are not known. The CDR3 runs from the conserved cysteine through the conserved F or W. A D gene is named only where the DNA matches it firmly. Clone size is given for some rows only: seen once, a few or many times, or a class if the clone is expanded.

J gene,D gene,clone size,V gene,CDR3 DNA,CDR3 protein
TRBJ2-5,-,-,TRBV6-5,TGTGCCAGCAGTTACTCAGCTCTGTGGGCCCAGTACTTC,CASSYSALWAQYF
TRBJ2-1,-,-,TRBV4-1,TGCGCCAGCAGCCCCTCCCCCTCCCGTAGCTCGGACAATGAGCAGTTCTTC,CASSPSPSRSSDNEQFF
TRBJ1-5,-,few,TRBV4-1,TGCGCCAGCAGCTTGACTCAGATGGACAGTCATAATCAGCCCCAGCATTTT,CASSLTQMDSHNQPQHF
TRBJ1-5,-,-,TRBV24-1,TGTGCCACCAGTTTCGGGCAGCCCCAGCATTTT,CATSFGQPQHF
TRBJ2-2,-,-,TRBV27,TGTGCCAGCGGAGCTCCTCGGGGAGTCGGGGAGCTGTTTTTT,CASGAPRGVGELFF
TRBJ2-3,-,few,TRBV12-3/TRBV12-4,TGTGCCAGCAGTTCGAGGTTGGATACGCAGTATTTT,CASSSRLDTQYF
TRBJ2-2,-,-,TRBV5-1,TGCGCCAGCAGCCCTGCCCGGGGGCCGAACACCGGGGAGCTGTTTTTT,CASSPARGPNTGELFF
TRBJ2-3,-,few,TRBV9,TGTGCCAGCAGCGTAGGAGACGGGGTCACAGATACGCAGTATTTT,CASSVGDGVTDTQYF
TRBJ2-7,TRBD1,few,TRBV7-2,TGTGCCAGCAGCTCGACCCGACAGGGGAAGAACGAGCAGTACTTC,CASSSTRQGKNEQYF
TRBJ1-2,TRBD1,few,TRBV7-9,TGTGCCAGCAGCTCGGACAGGGGGGAGGCCGGTGGCTACACCTTC,CASSSDRGEAGGYTF
TRBJ2-1,-,few,TRBV5-5,TGTGCCAGCAGTACGGGACGGTACAATGAGCAGTTCTTC,CASSTGRYNEQFF
TRBJ2-1,-,-,TRBV11-2,TGTGCCAGCAGCTTACGACCTAACCGGGTTAATGAGCAGTTCTTC,CASSLRPNRVNEQFF
TRBJ2-1,TRBD1,-,TRBV6-2/TRBV6-3,TGTGCCAGCAGTTGGGGACAGGACCGAAATCGGTTCTTC,CASSWGQDRNRFF
TRBJ1-2,-,-,TRBV29-1,TGCAGCGTACCCGGTGCAGGGGCCTATGGCTACACCTTC,CSVPGAGAYGYTF
TRBJ2-2,-,many,TRBV9,TGTGCCAGCAGCGTAGCCAAGGGGAACACCGGGGAGCTGTTTTTT,CASSVAKGNTGELFF
TRBJ2-7,TRBD1,-,TRBV7-9,TGTGCCATCGGACAGGGGGTACACGAGCAGTACTTC,CAIGQGVHEQYF
TRBJ2-1,-,-,TRBV7-9,TGTGCCAGCAGCTTAGGATTCACGTACACGGACTACAATGAGCAGTTCTTC,CASSLGFTYTDYNEQFF
TRBJ1-1,-,few,TRBV7-6,TGTGCCAGCAGCGCACGGGGGGGAACTGAAGCTTTCTTT,CASSARGGTEAFF
TRBJ2-2,TRBD2,few,TRBV27,TGTGCCAGCAGTTTAACTAGCGGGGGGGCCGGGGAGCTGTTTTTT,CASSLTSGGAGELFF
TRBJ2-3,TRBD2,many,TRBV7-9,TGTGCCAGCAGCGCGGGGGGGCATACAGATACGCAGTATTTT,CASSAGGHTDTQYF
TRBJ2-7,-,few,TRBV29-1,TGCAGCGTTGTCACAGGGACCTACGAGCAGTACTTC,CSVVTGTYEQYF
TRBJ2-1,TRBD2,few,TRBV7-3,TGTGCCAGCAGCTGGACTAGTGGGAATGAGCAGTTCTTC,CASSWTSGNEQFF
TRBJ2-1,TRBD1,few,TRBV19,TGTGCCAGTAGTATAGTAGCAGGGGGCGAGCAGTTCTTC,CASSIVAGGEQFF
TRBJ2-1,TRBD2,-,TRBV20-1,TGCAGTGCTAGAGATGGTCTAGCGGGGGGTAGGAATGAGCAGTTCTTC,CSARDGLAGGRNEQFF
TRBJ1-3,-,few,TRBV20-1,TGCAGTGCTAGTACAGGGTTGGCTGGAAACACCATATATTTT,CSASTGLAGNTIYF
TRBJ2-3,TRBD1,-,TRBV7-7,TGTGCTAGCAGCCCGGGACAGGGGGGTACGCAGTATTTT,CASSPGQGGTQYF
TRBJ1-2,-,-,TRBV7-9,TGTGCCAGCAGCCACCCCCGGGGCCGGCATGGCTACACCTTC,CASSHPRGRHGYTF
TRBJ2-3,-,few,TRBV12-3/TRBV12-4,TGTGCCAGCGGACGGGTCTTTGGGCCTACAGATACGCAGTATTTT,CASGRVFGPTDTQYF
TRBJ2-1,-,few,TRBV5-1,TGCGCCAGCAGCTTGGCCGAATTTGGGACAATTGAGCAGTTCTTC,CASSLAEFGTIEQFF
TRBJ2-1,-,-,TRBV14,TGTGCCAGCAGCCAAGATCCACAGTTTGCCAATGAGCAGTTCTTC,CASSQDPQFANEQFF
TRBJ2-7,TRBD2,few,TRBV30,TGTGCCTGGAGGGACGGGAGGGGCTCCTACGAGCAGTACTTC,CAWRDGRGSYEQYF
TRBJ1-3,-,-,TRBV20-1,TGCAGTGCTAGTCGTCTTCCTAAGATCGGAAACACCATATATTTT,CSASRLPKIGNTIYF
TRBJ2-7,-,many,TRBV5-1,TGCGCCAGCAGCTTGGCCTCTTGGGAAGAAGTCAACGAGCAGTACTTC,CASSLASWEEVNEQYF
TRBJ2-1,-,few,TRBV27,TGTGCCAGCAGTTTTTTTTACCACAATGAGCAGTTCTTC,CASSFFYHNEQFF
TRBJ2-2,-,few,TRBV14,TGTGCCAGCAGCCAAGATCGTATAATTGGGTACACCGGGGAGCTGTTTTTT,CASSQDRIIGYTGELFF
TRBJ1-4,-,-,TRBV23-1,TGCGCCAGCAGTAAATTGGATGCAACTAATGAAAAACTGTTTTTT,CASSKLDATNEKLFF
TRBJ1-6,-,few,TRBV7-6,TGTGCCAGCAGCCAGGCAGCAAGCGGAAGCTCCTATAATTCACCCCTCCACTTT,CASSQAASGSSYNSPLHF
TRBJ2-1,-,-,TRBV2,TGTGCCAGCAGTGACTTACCATTCTACAATGAGCAGTTCTTC,CASSDLPFYNEQFF
TRBJ2-1,-,few,TRBV4-1,TGCGCCAGCAGCCAAGCCGGGGGCATAAATGAGCAGTTCTTC,CASSQAGGINEQFF
TRBJ2-2,-,few,TRBV7-9,TGTGCCAGCAGCTCAGAGACAGCCCGGAACACCGGGGAGCTGTTTTTT,CASSSETARNTGELFF
TRBJ1-5,-,-,TRBV7-2,TGTGCCAGGGGAAGAGGGAGCAATCAGCCCCAGCATTTT,CARGRGSNQPQHF
TRBJ1-1,-,-,TRBV7-9,TGTGCCAGCAGCACGCCTCGGGGCCAGACGAACACTGAAGCTTTCTTT,CASSTPRGQTNTEAFF